This T cell receptor beta chain was captured in a study of T cell responses to AZD1222 COVID-19 vaccine. The protocol was immunoSEQ multiplex PCR, while the TCRdb copy is restricted to in-frame clones and leaves out a portion. This sample has 200,000 or so clones, with about 92% found just once. The V and J ends lost 4 bases and 1 base respectively, with 10 bases between them. CDR3 length: 15 amino acids. Germline V CDR1 and CDR2: LGHNA, YSLEER. Details on this clone: Its cognate antigen is unknown.

Findings and limits, study-wide: The study identified only six AZD1222 recipients as seropositive at baseline.

The input for sequencing was peripheral blood, taken on day 0 of MenACWY control vaccination. The origin of this receptor is an adult in good health. The rearrangement links TRBV4-3 to TRBJ2-2; no definite D call. The CDR3 coding sequence is TGCGCCAGCAGCCTAAAATGGGGGAACACCGGGGAGCTGTTTTTT. Protein: CASSLKWGNTGELFF.